The 10 T cell receptor beta chains reported below all come from one sample, sequenced in a study of T cell responses to AZD1222 COVID-19 vaccine (dated by TCRdb to 2020 to 2023). The library was built by means of the immunoSEQ multiplex PCR assay. TCRdb carries this immuneACCESS record with in-frame sequences only. Its versions omit some clonotypes, under half of them owing to an unresolved V gene in the studies checked, with the rest unexplained. The sample table contains 90,000 to 130,000 clones; only one count was recorded for about four fifths of them. The top ten hold 9.4% of the sample. The time point label corresponds to: baseline before first vaccination. The sample was peripheral blood, taken on day 0 of AZD1222 vaccination. The receptors here all came from an adult in good health.

This chain connects TRBV3-1 (or the pseudogene TRBV3-2) to TRBJ1-6, with D uncertain. V lost 4 bases, J lost 6 bases, and 10 bases lay in between. Per germline, CDR1 LGHDT and CDR2 YNNKEL (reference sequence). The CDR3 spans 14 residues. CDR3 coding DNA: TGTGCCAGCAGCCCCGGGAGCCTTAATTCACCCCTCCACTTT. Translating it yields CASSPGSLNSPLHF.

The V call is TRBV7-2, the J call TRBJ2-7; D is undetermined. The CDR3 length is 13 residues. V dropped 1 base and J dropped 5 bases, with 9 bases sitting between them. In germline, CDR1 is SGHTA, CDR2 FQGNSA. CDR3 residues: CASSLVSGNEQYF. In DNA form, the CDR3 reads TGTGCCAGCAGCTTAGTGTCTGGGAACGAGCAGTACTTC.

The chain couples TRBV5-4 to TRBJ2-3; TRBD2 matches at 8 bases. This CDR3 spans 16 amino acids. Germline trimming cut 1 base from V and 4 bases from J; bases unmatched to any gene: 8. Germline V gives CDR1 SGHNT, CDR2 YYREEE (reference sequence). CDR3 sequence reads: CASSLLALAGADTQYF. In DNA form, the CDR3 reads TGTGCCAGCAGCTTGTTGGCGCTAGCGGGCGCAGATACGCAGTATTTT.

V is TRBV9 and J is TRBJ1-1; perhaps TRBD1 as D (6 bases). V shed 0 bases and J shed 4 bases, with 10 bases lying between them. Germline values: CDR1 SGDLS, CDR2 YYNGEE. The length of the CDR3 is 14 residues. CDR3 residues: CASSVGGRFTEAFF. CDR3 in DNA: TGTGCCAGCAGCGTAGGGGGGCGATTCACTGAAGCTTTCTTT.

CDR3 sequence reads: CASTPPTSKKVYNEQFF. As DNA, the CDR3 is TGTGCCAGCACCCCACCCACTAGCAAGAAAGTATACAATGAGCAGTTCTTC. The V and J genes are TRBV28 and TRBJ2-1; tentatively, D is TRBD2 (6 bases). V lost 7 bases, J lost 4 bases, and 23 bases lay in between. From germline, CDR1 is MDHEN and CDR2 SYDVKM. CDR3 size: 17 residues.

This clone was counted between two and nine times. The chain joins TRBV9 to TRBJ2-2; 7 nucleotides match TRBD2. CDR1 is SGDLS, CDR2 YYNGEE, per germline. Trimming at V came to 6 bases and at J to 7 bases, leaving 6 bases not matched to a gene. This CDR3 comprises 13 residues. The CDR3: CASTREYDGELFF. The CDR3 nucleotides read TGTGCCAGCACGCGGGAGTATGACGGGGAGCTGTTTTTT.

This chain links TRBV5-1 with TRBJ2-7; 13 bases are a match to TRBD2. From germline, CDR1 is SGHRS and CDR2 YFSETQ. The trim removed 4 bases at V and 5 bases at J, leaving 12 bases unmatched. The CDR3 sequence is 17 residues long. This CDR3 reads CASSPPLAGGKSDEQYF. As DNA, the CDR3 is TGCGCCAGCAGCCCCCCACTAGCGGGAGGGAAAAGCGACGAGCAGTACTTC.

The chain carries TRBV7-2 and TRBJ2-7; 9 bases fit TRBD1. CDR3 length equals 14 residues. The trim removed 0 bases at V and 5 bases at J, leaving 2 bases unmatched. The germline gives CDR1 SGHTA, CDR2 FQGNSA. The CDR3 loop is CASSLAGQGHEQYF. CDR3 bases: TGTGCCAGCAGCTTAGCGGGACAGGGTCACGAGCAGTACTTC.

This chain connects TRBV12-3 or TRBV12-4 to TRBJ2-5; D gene unclear. CDR3 length: 13 residues. V shed 1 base and J shed 1 base, with 4 bases lying between them. Here the CDR3 DNA reads TGTGCCAGCAGTTTAGATCTCCAAGAGACCCAGTACTTC. It translates to CASSLDLQETQYF.

This clone was seen a single time. The chain employs TRBV19 and TRBJ1-2; possibly TRBD1 for D (5 bases). Germline CDR1 and CDR2: LNHDA and SQIVND (reference sequence). V was shortened by 4 bases and J by 4 bases, with 19 bases between the two germline ends. The CDR3 has 16 residues. The CDR3 is CASSTWTPPQVYGYTF. In DNA, the CDR3 is TGTGCCAGTAGTACCTGGACACCCCCTCAGGTCTATGGCTACACCTTC.